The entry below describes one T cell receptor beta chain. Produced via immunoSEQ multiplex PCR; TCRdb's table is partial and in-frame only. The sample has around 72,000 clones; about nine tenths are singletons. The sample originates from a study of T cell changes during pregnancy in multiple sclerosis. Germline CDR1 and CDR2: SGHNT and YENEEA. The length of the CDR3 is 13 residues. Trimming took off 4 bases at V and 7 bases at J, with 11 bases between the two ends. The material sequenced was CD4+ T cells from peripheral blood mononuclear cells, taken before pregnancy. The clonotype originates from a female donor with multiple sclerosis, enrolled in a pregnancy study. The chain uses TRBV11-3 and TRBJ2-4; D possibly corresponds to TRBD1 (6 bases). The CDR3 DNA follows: TGTGCCAGCAGCTGGACAGTGTTGAACATTCAGTACTTC. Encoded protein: CASSWTVLNIQYF.